The 10 T cell receptor beta chains listed next were all sequenced from one sample in a study of CD8+ T cells in alopecia areata. RNA was isolated and reverse transcribed to cDNA, the sequencing template. The protocol was immunoSEQ multiplex PCR, while the TCRdb copy is restricted to in-frame clones and leaves out a portion. The table shows 200,000 or so clones, with over 45% occurring only once. The treatment was: oral pan-JAK inhibitor, 5-10 mg twice daily. The sequenced sample was CD4+ T cells sorted from blood, obtained at week 24, from a patient treated with tofacitinib. These TCRs come from a human donor with alopecia areata.

This clone was seen many times. The J gene is TRBJ2-1, the V gene TRBV18; TRBD2 agrees at 12 bases. CDR1 is KGHSH and CDR2 is LQKENI in the germline V gene. The CDR3 is 19 residues long. The V segment lost 0 bases and the J segment 8 bases; nucleotides outside the gene matches: 14. The CDR3 DNA sequence: TGTGCCAGCTCACCACCGCGGTTAACTAGCGGGGGGCGTGGGGATGAGCAGTTCTTC. Protein sequence: CASSPPRLTSGGRGDEQFF. Filled out from reference TRBV18 and TRBJ2-1, the complete variable domain reads NAGVMQNPRHLVRRRGQEARLRCSPMKGHSHVYWYRQLPEEGLKFMVYLQKENIIDESGMPKERFSAEFPKEGPSILRIQQVVRGDSAAYFCASSPPRLTSGGRGDEQFFGPGTRLTVL.

A note on this clone: Other DNA sequences of this sample code for an identical CDR3. The chain combines TRBV5-1 with TRBJ2-5; no clear D. The CDR3 length is 11 residues. Trimming removed 3 bases from V and 5 bases from J, with 5 bases in between. Per germline, CDR1 SGHRS and CDR2 YFSETQ. DNA for the CDR3: TGCGCCAGCAGCTCCGGGGAGACCCAGTACTTC. Protein: CASSSGETQYF.

A few counts support this clone. The CDR3 sequence is CASIRTDNEQFF. For the CDR3, the DNA is TGTGCCAGCATTCGAACGGACAATGAGCAGTTCTTC. This chain links TRBV2 with TRBJ2-1, with D unclear. Trimming removed 7 bases at V and 5 bases at J, with 9 bases between. This CDR3 is 12 amino acids long. Per the germline V gene, CDR1 is SNHLY and CDR2 is FYNNEI.

The chain employs TRBV20-1 and TRBJ2-2; D is unresolved. V was clipped by 5 bases and J by 2 bases, with 3 bases between them. This CDR3 spans 11 amino acids. Per germline, CDR1 DFQATT and CDR2 SNEGSKA (reference sequence). CDR3 sequence reads: CSARNTGELFF. CDR3 coding DNA: TGCAGTGCTCGTAACACCGGGGAGCTGTTTTTT.

The rearrangement links TRBV9 to TRBJ2-6; 10 bases are shared with TRBD1. The CDR3 length is 17 residues. Germline CDR1 is SGDLS and CDR2 is YYNGEE. Trimming took 4 bases from V and 4 from J; bases not matched to a gene: 8. The CDR3 DNA sequence: TGTGCCAGCAGCCCGAAAGACAGGGGGCCCGGGGCCAACGTCCTGACTTTC. Encoded protein: CASSPKDRGPGANVLTF.

V usage is TRBV6-5 and J usage is TRBJ2-5, with TRBD2 matching 7 bases. Per germline, CDR1 MNHEY and CDR2 SVGAGI. Trimming took 7 bases from V and 6 from J; bases not matched to a gene: 8. This CDR3 region has 13 residues. This chain's CDR3 is CASMDRAGQTQYF. The CDR3 coding sequence is TGTGCCAGCATGGACCGAGCGGGGCAGACCCAGTACTTC.

This clone is a singleton in its sample. The V and J genes are TRBV7-2 and TRBJ2-7, with 14 bases aligning to TRBD2. V lost 4 bases and J lost 4; bases outside the gene matches: 15. The CDR3 extends over 19 amino acids. The V gene's germline CDR1 is SGHTA and CDR2 FQGNSA. The CDR3 here is CASSSKPPGTSGSRYEQYF. In DNA, the CDR3 is TGTGCCAGCAGCTCCAAACCCCCAGGGACTAGCGGGAGTAGGTACGAGCAGTACTTC. Looking up the rest from reference TRBV7-2 and TRBJ2-7 gives the full variable domain: GAGVSQSPSNKVTEKGKDVELRCDPISGHTALYWYRQSLGQGLEFLIYFQGNSAPDKSGLPSDRFSAERTGGSVSTLTIQRTQQEDSAVYLCASSSKPPGTSGSRYEQYFGPGTRLTVT.

The gene calls are TRBV25-1 and TRBJ2-3; TRBD2 matches at 12 bases. There are 17 residues in the CDR3. Germline V gene sequence: CDR1 MGHDK, CDR2 SYGVNS. After removal of 3 bases from V and 5 bases from J, the junction contained 9 bases not matched to a gene. This chain's CDR3 is CASSDLRLAGVIDTQYF. The CDR3 DNA sequence: TGTGCCAGCAGTGATCTCAGACTAGCGGGGGTGATAGATACGCAGTATTTT.

J is TRBJ2-6 and V is TRBV7-2; D perhaps matches TRBD1 (5 bases). CDR1 is SGHTA and CDR2 is FQGNSA in the germline V gene. V lost 8 bases to trimming and J lost 0 bases, with 14 bases between them. There are 16 residues in the CDR3. In nucleotides, the CDR3 is TGTGCCAGCGGCCTGGGGCAGTTCTCTGGGGCCAACGTCCTGACTTTC. Translated, it gives CASGLGQFSGANVLTF.

This chain joins TRBV7-2 and TRBJ2-5; tentatively, D is TRBD2 (5 bases). V lost 4 bases and J 5 bases, leaving 14 bases between the germline ends. This CDR3 contains 14 residues. Per germline, CDR1 SGHTA and CDR2 FQGNSA. The CDR3 loop is CASSSQRRSETQYF. For the CDR3, the DNA is TGTGCCAGCAGCTCACAACGGAGGTCGGAGACCCAGTACTTC.